The rows below give T cell receptor beta chains drawn from one sample of a study of T cell clonotyping in hematopoietic cell transplantation. The repertoire was sequenced with immunoSEQ multiplex PCR; TCRdb's copy has only in-frame clones and lacks some. The sample shows several thousand clones, about 79% of them seen only once. Sequenced material: peripheral blood mononuclear cells, taken 180 days after allogeneic stem cell transplant. Receptor source: a female patient aged 50 to 60 who had an allogeneic stem cell transplant from a related donor, so the T cells may come from the graft donor. Some clones in this sample may be carry-over from other donors' samples. Both conserved end residues are part of each CDR3. A D gene is named only where the DNA matches it firmly. Expanded clones are given a class, and other clones once, few, many or no size at all.

j_gene | d_gene | abundance | v_gene | CDR3aa | CDR3nt
TRBJ1-6 | TRBD1 | . | TRBV27 | CASSSLGRTGNAHSPLHF | TGTGCCAGCAGCTCTCTGGGCAGGACAGGGAATGCCCATTCACCCCTCCACTTT
TRBJ1-6 | TRBD1 | few | TRBV7-8 | CASSSRGPINSPLHF | TGTGCCAGCAGCTCCAGGGGGCCTATTAATTCACCCCTCCACTTT
TRBJ1-5 | TRBD1 | hyperexpanded | TRBV6-5 | CASSYSQGAAQPQHF | TGTGCCAGCAGTTACAGTCAGGGGGCGGCTCAGCCCCAGCATTTT
TRBJ1-2 | . | large | TRBV7-6 | CASSLDGGGLEGYTF | TGTGCCAGCAGCTTAGATGGAGGGGGGCTTGAAGGCTACACCTTC
TRBJ2-3 | . | . | TRBV4-3 | CASSHRVVSDSQEADTQYF | TGCGCCAGCAGCCATCGGGTCGTTTCGGACTCCCAGGAGGCGGATACGCAGTATTTT
TRBJ1-1 | . | . | TRBV29-1 | CSVAGGNTEAFF | TGCAGCGTTGCGGGGGGAAACACTGAAGCTTTCTTT
TRBJ1-6 | . | . | TRBV11-3 | CASSRAGLNSPLHF | TGTGCCAGCAGCCGTGCCGGACTAAATTCACCCCTCCACTTT
TRBJ1-5 | TRBD1 | . | TRBV7-2 | CASSLGSGGRGNQPQHF | TGTGCCAGCAGCTTAGGGTCAGGGGGCCGGGGCAATCAGCCCCAGCATTTT
TRBJ1-2 | . | . | TRBV4-3 | CASSQVEGSTYGYTF | TGCGCCAGCAGCCAAGTAGAGGGGTCCACCTATGGCTACACCTTC
TRBJ1-2 | . | . | TRBV29-1 | CSVFGGEHYGYTF | TGCAGCGTTTTCGGTGGGGAGCACTATGGCTACACCTTC
TRBJ2-1 | . | . | TRBV19 | CASSLGSSSYNEQFF | TGTGCCAGTAGCCTCGGTAGCAGCTCCTACAATGAGCAGTTCTTC
TRBJ2-2 | . | . | TRBV11-2 | CASSLPPNTGELFF | TGTGCCAGCAGCTTACCCCCCAACACCGGGGAGCTGTTTTTT
TRBJ1-4 | . | . | TRBV4-1 | CASSQYDTFENEKLFF | TGCGCCAGCAGCCAATATGACACCTTTGAGAATGAAAAACTGTTTTTT
TRBJ1-4 | TRBD1 | . | TRBV5-1 | CASSVTGGEKLFF | TGCGCCAGCAGCGTAACAGGGGGGGAAAAACTGTTTTTT
TRBJ1-1 | . | few | TRBV30 | CAWNPSRGGTEAFF | TGTGCCTGGAACCCCTCGAGGGGGGGCACTGAAGCTTTCTTT
TRBJ1-2 | . | . | TRBV6-1 | CASSEGTTNYGYTF | TGTGCCAGCAGTGAAGGGACGACTAACTATGGCTACACCTTC
TRBJ2-3 | . | . | TRBV5-1 | CASSLIPADTQYF | TGCGCCAGCAGCTTGATTCCGGCAGATACGCAGTATTTT
TRBJ2-7 | TRBD2 | . | TRBV4-3 | CASSQGLAGSYEQYF | TGCGCCAGCAGCCAGGGACTAGCGGGATCCTACGAGCAGTACTTC
TRBJ1-1 | . | few | TRBV6-5 | CASSYGRIPLSTEAFF | TGTGCCAGCAGTTACGGACGGATCCCACTGAGCACTGAAGCTTTCTTT
TRBJ1-3 | . | . | TRBV18 | CASQTGTAGNTIYF | TGTGCCAGCCAGACAGGAACTGCTGGAAACACCATATATTTT
TRBJ2-7 | . | . | TRBV5-6 | CASSSEFRAYEQYF | TGTGCCAGCAGCTCGGAATTCAGGGCTTACGAGCAGTACTTC
TRBJ1-1 | . | once | TRBV5-4 | CASSTYSTMNTEAFF | TGTGCCAGCAGCACCTACAGCACCATGAACACTGAAGCTTTCTTT
TRBJ1-1 | . | . | TRBV5-1 | CASSPSSGPNTEAFF | TGCGCCAGCAGTCCATCGTCGGGCCCGAACACTGAAGCTTTCTTT
TRBJ2-5 | . | . | TRBV10-3 | CAISERQEETQYF | TGTGCCATCAGTGAAAGACAGGAAGAGACCCAGTACTTC
TRBJ1-4 | . | few | TRBV15 | CATSRDRREINEKLFF | TGTGCCACCAGCAGAGATCGGAGGGAAATTAATGAAAAACTGTTTTTT
TRBJ2-1 | . | . | TRBV30 | CAWSGGAGNEQFF | TGTGCCTGGTCCGGGGGTGCGGGCAATGAGCAGTTCTTC
TRBJ1-4 | . | . | TRBV7-8 | CASSPDSQVQLFF | TGTGCCAGCAGTCCTGACAGCCAGGTGCAACTGTTTTTT
TRBJ1-6 | . | once | TRBV20-1 | CSAVGGSPLHF | TGCAGTGCCGTCGGGGGCTCACCCCTCCACTTT
TRBJ1-2 | TRBD1 | . | TRBV5-6 | CASSLRKGQNGYTF | TGTGCCAGCAGCTTGCGTAAGGGACAGAATGGCTACACCTTC
TRBJ2-7 | . | . | TRBV5-1 | CASSLIKDGGEQYF | TGCGCCAGCAGCTTGATAAAGGACGGCGGCGAGCAGTACTTC
TRBJ1-5 | . | once | TRBV5-1 | CASSPGQSNQPQHF | TGCGCCAGCAGCCCCGGACAGAGCAATCAGCCCCAGCATTTT
TRBJ2-2 | TRBD2 | . | TRBV7-3 | CASSLRAGGANTGELFF | TGTGCCAGCAGCTTGAGAGCGGGGGGGGCGAACACCGGGGAGCTGTTTTTT
TRBJ1-1 | . | . | TRBV30 | CAWIKYRGMNTEAFF | TGTGCCTGGATCAAATACCGGGGGATGAACACTGAAGCTTTCTTT